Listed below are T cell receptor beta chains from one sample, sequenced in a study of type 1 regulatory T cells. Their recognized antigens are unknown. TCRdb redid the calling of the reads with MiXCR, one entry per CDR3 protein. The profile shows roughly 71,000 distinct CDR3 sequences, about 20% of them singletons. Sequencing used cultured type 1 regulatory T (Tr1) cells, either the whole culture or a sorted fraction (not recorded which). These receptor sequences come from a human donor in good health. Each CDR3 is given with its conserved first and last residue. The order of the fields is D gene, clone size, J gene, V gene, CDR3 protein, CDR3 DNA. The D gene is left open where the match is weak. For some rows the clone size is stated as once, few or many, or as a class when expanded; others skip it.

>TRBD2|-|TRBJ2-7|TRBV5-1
CASSLTSGTYEQYF
TGCGCCAGCAGCTTAACAAGCGGGACCTACGAGCAGTACTTC
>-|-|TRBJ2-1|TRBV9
CASSVAVDSYNEQFF
TGTGCCAGCAGCGTAGCGGTGGACTCCTACAATGAGCAGTTCTTC
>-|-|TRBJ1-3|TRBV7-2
CASSLTGPAGGNTIYF
TGTGCCAGCAGCCTCACGGGCCCAGCTGGGGGAAACACCATATATTTT
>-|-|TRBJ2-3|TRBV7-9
CASSWARNTDTQYF
TGTGCCAGCAGCTGGGCGCGGAACACAGATACGCAGTATTTT
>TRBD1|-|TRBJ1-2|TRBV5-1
CASSLWDRGRDGYTF
TGCGCCAGCAGCTTGTGGGACAGGGGGCGAGATGGCTACACCTTC
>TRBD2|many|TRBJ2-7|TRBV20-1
CSARPASGTYEQYF
TGCAGTGCTAGGCCCGCTAGCGGGACTTACGAGCAGTACTTC
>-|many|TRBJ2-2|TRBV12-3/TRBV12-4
CASSRSPGELFF
TGTGCCAGCAGCCGATCACCCGGGGAGCTGTTTTTT
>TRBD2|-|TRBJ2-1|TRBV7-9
CASSPLGLAGAYNEQFF
TGTGCCAGCAGCCCCCTTGGGCTAGCGGGGGCCTACAATGAGCAGTTCTTC
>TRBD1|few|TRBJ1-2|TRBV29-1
CSVLQGGLGYGYTF
TGCAGCGTTCTACAAGGGGGCTTAGGCTATGGCTACACCTTC
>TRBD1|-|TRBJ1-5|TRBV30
CAWSGTGSQPQHF
TGTGCCTGGAGTGGGACAGGGTCTCAGCCCCAGCATTTT
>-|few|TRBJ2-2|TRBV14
CASSLRAGELFF
TGTGCCAGCAGTCTGAGAGCCGGGGAGCTGTTTTTT
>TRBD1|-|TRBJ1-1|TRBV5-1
CASSFNWDRVAFF
TGCGCCAGCAGCTTCAACTGGGACAGGGTGGCTTTCTTT
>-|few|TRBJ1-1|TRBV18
CASSPPAADEAFF
TGTGCCAGCTCACCCCCCGCGGCAGATGAAGCTTTCTTT
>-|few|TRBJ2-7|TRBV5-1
CASSLRWELYEQYF
TGCGCCAGCAGCTTGAGGTGGGAGCTGTACGAGCAGTACTTC
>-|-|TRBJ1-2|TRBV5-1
CASSPAGNYGCTF
TGCGCCAGCAGCCCCGCGGGGAACTATGGCTGCACCTTC
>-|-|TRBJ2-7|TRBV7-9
CASSLVSQSAGASYEQYF
TGTGCCAGCAGCTTAGTATCCCAGTCGGCAGGAGCCTCCTACGAGCAGTACTTC
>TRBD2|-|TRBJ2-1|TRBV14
CASSQESSGLSPYNEQFF
TGTGCCAGCAGCCAAGAGTCTAGCGGCCTTAGCCCCTACAATGAGCAGTTCTTC
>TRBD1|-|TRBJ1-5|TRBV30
CAWSVPGLQGQPQHF
TGTGCCTGGAGTGTACCAGGCCTACAGGGGCAGCCCCAGCATTTT
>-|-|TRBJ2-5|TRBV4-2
CASSQESQGETQYF
TGTGCCAGCAGCCAAGAATCACAGGGAGAGACCCAGTACTTC
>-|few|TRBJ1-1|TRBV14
CASSQEPGGKTEAFF
TGTGCCAGCAGCCAAGAACCCGGGGGCAAGACTGAAGCTTTCTTT
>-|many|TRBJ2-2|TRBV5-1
CASSLSLAQAGELFF
TGCGCCAGCAGCTTGTCCCTAGCCCAGGCCGGGGAGCTGTTTTTT
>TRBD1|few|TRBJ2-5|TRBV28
CASNPTGGLQETQYF
TGTGCCAGCAACCCGACAGGGGGCTTACAAGAGACCCAGTACTTC
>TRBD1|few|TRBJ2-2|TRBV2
CASSYDRGAIGELFF
TGTGCCAGCAGTTATGACAGGGGCGCGATCGGGGAGCTGTTTTTT
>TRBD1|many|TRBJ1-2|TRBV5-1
CASSLTGERHGYTF
TGCGCCAGCAGCTTAACAGGGGAAAGGCATGGCTACACCTTC
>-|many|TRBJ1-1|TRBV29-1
CSVRGINTEAFF
TGCAGCGTAAGAGGGATTAACACTGAAGCTTTCTTT
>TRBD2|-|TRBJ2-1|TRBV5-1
CASSLVLAGGVNEQFF
TGCGCCAGCAGCTTGGTGTTAGCGGGAGGGGTGAATGAGCAGTTCTTC
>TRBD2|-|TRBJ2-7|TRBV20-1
CSAPLSGSYREQYF
TGCAGTGCCCCCCTTAGCGGGAGCTACCGCGAGCAGTACTTC
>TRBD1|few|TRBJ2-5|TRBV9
CASSVGLRVGTGGQETQYF
TGTGCCAGCAGCGTAGGGCTCCGCGTTGGGACAGGGGGACAAGAGACCCAGTACTTC
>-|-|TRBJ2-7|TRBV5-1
CASSPGLVGPYEQYF
TGCGCCAGCAGCCCCGGTCTTGTTGGACCCTACGAGCAGTACTTC
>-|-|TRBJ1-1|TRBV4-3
CASSQEVGAPGEAFF
TGCGCCAGCAGCCAAGAGGTTGGGGCTCCAGGGGAAGCTTTCTTT
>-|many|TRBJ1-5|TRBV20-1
CSALQESNQPQHF
TGCAGTGCCCTACAAGAAAGCAATCAGCCCCAGCATTTT
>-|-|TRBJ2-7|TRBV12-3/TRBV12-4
CASGGPYEQYF
TGTGCCAGCGGGGGCCCCTACGAGCAGTACTTC
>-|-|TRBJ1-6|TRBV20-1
CSPHEGRYNSPLHF
TGCAGTCCACATGAGGGTAGATATAATTCACCCCTCCACTTT
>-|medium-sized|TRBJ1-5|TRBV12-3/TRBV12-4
CASSSSRQPQHF
TGTGCCAGCAGTTCCAGTCGTCAGCCCCAGCATTTT